These 12 T cell receptor beta chains share one sample of origin, sequenced in a study of T cell changes during pregnancy in multiple sclerosis. Assay used: immunoSEQ multiplex PCR; TCRdb lists only in-frame clones, some missing. The sample carries over 35,000 clones, about nine tenths recorded once. Sequencing was performed on CD4+ T cells from peripheral blood mononuclear cells, taken in the first trimester of pregnancy. The receptors were sampled from a female donor in good health, enrolled as a control in a pregnancy study.

J is TRBJ1-2 and V is TRBV19, with a possible D match to TRBD1 (5 bases). CDR1 is LNHDA, CDR2 SQIVND, per germline (reference sequence). The CDR3 consists of 13 residues. With 7 bases removed from V and 5 bases from J, the gap between germline ends came to 14 bases. This CDR3 reads CASTLQGWYGYTF. The CDR3 region has the DNA TGTGCCAGTACCCTCCAGGGTTGGTATGGCTACACCTTC.

The chain couples TRBV19 to TRBJ1-1; D is possibly TRBD1 (5 bases). V was shortened by 7 bases and J by 5 bases, with 14 bases between the two germline ends. CDR1 LNHDA and CDR2 SQIVND come from the germline V gene (reference sequence). This CDR3 comprises 13 residues. The CDR3 spells CASIGATQTEAFF. The CDR3 DNA sequence: TGTGCCAGTATAGGGGCCACCCAAACTGAAGCTTTCTTT.

The chain carries TRBV15 and TRBJ2-1, with TRBD1 as a possible D gene (6 bases). The V gene lost 2 bases and the J gene lost 9 bases, with 14 bases spanning the gap. The CDR3 runs 14 residues. Per the germline V gene, CDR1 is LNHNV and CDR2 is YYDKDF (reference sequence). The CDR3 DNA reads TGTGCCACCAGCAGAAGGAGCGAAGGGGGTGAGCAGTTCTTC. Its protein product is CATSRRSEGGEQFF.

The chain combines TRBV4-1 with TRBJ2-7; weak D call: TRBD2 (5 bases). The CDR3 totals 15 residues. Germline V gene sequence: CDR1 MGHRA, CDR2 YSYEKL. The germline V and J ends were trimmed by 4 bases and 3 bases, with 16 bases remaining between them. For the CDR3, the DNA is TGCGCCAGCAGCCTTTTATTAGCGAATCACTACGAGCAGTACTTC. Protein sequence: CASSLLLANHYEQYF.

The chain links TRBV4-2 to TRBJ1-5, with 8 nucleotides matching TRBD1. The V and J ends lost 0 bases and 1 base, in that order; junction bases with no gene match: 5. Germline V gene sequence: CDR1 LGHNA, CDR2 YNFKEQ. This CDR3 has 17 residues. CDR3 in DNA: TGTGCCAGCAGCCAAGATATTAACAGGGGGAGCAATCAGCCCCAGCATTTT. It encodes CASSQDINRGSNQPQHF.

The V call is TRBV2, the J call TRBJ1-5; the D is unclear. Germline values: CDR1 SNHLY, CDR2 FYNNEI. This CDR3 is built from 13 residues. V lost 5 bases to trimming and J lost 7 bases, with 12 bases between them. The CDR3 loop reads CASSIVPNQPQHF. The CDR3 DNA sequence: TGTGCCAGCAGTATAGTCCCGAACCAGCCCCAGCATTTT. The full variable domain, completed using reference TRBV2 and TRBJ1-5, is EPEVTQTPSHQVTQMGQEVILRCVPISNHLYFYWYRQILGQKVEFLVSFYNNEISEKSEIFDDQFSVERPDGSNFTLKIRSTKLEDSAMYFCASSIVPNQPQHFGDGTRLSIL.

The gene calls are TRBV7-9 and TRBJ2-6; D may be TRBD1 (6 bases). CDR3 length: 16 residues. V lost 6 bases, J lost 2 bases, and 14 bases lay in between. Germline values: CDR1 SEHNR, CDR2 FQNEAQ (reference sequence). This chain's CDR3 is CASRPITGTGANVLTF. CDR3 DNA sequence: TGTGCCAGCAGACCCATCACAGGGACTGGGGCCAACGTCCTGACTTTC.

The genes are TRBV7-8 and TRBJ2-1; D remains ambiguous. The CDR3 spans 15 residues. Germline-derived CDR1 and CDR2 are SGHVS and FQNEAQ. The V end was cut by 0 bases, the J end by 0 bases, with 6 bases between. CDR3 residues: CASSLAVASYNEQFF. CDR3 coding DNA: TGTGCCAGCAGCTTAGCTGTGGCCTCCTACAATGAGCAGTTCTTC.

This chain uses TRBV5-1 with TRBJ1-3, with a possible D match to TRBD1 (5 bases). The CDR3 is 13 residues long. Germline CDR1 SGHRS, CDR2 YFSETQ. V lost 6 bases, J lost 2 bases, and 9 bases lay in between. Here the CDR3 reads CASKSGTGNTIYF. The DNA of the CDR3 is TGCGCCAGCAAGTCAGGGACTGGAAACACCATATATTTT.

The chain is built from TRBV7-2 and TRBJ1-2; TRBD1 agrees at 7 bases. There are 14 residues in the CDR3. The germline V gene encodes CDR1 SGHTA and CDR2 FQGNSA. V lost 1 base, J lost 4 bases, and 3 bases stayed unmatched. CDR3 protein: CASSLGQGGYGYTF. In nucleotides, the CDR3 is TGTGCCAGCAGCTTAGGGCAGGGGGGCTATGGCTACACCTTC.

This sequence joins TRBV19 and TRBJ2-2; D unclear. The CDR3 sequence is 14 residues long. With 8 bases removed from V and 1 base from J, the gap between germline ends came to 11 bases. The germline gives CDR1 LNHDA, CDR2 SQIVND (reference sequence). The CDR3 DNA is TGTGCCAGTGATGTAAGCCAGAACACCGGGGAGCTGTTTTTT. Translation: CASDVSQNTGELFF.

This clone appeared a single time. The chain joins TRBV7-9 to TRBJ2-3; D is possibly TRBD1 (5 bases). This CDR3 spans 16 amino acids. V was pared by 4 bases and J by 3 bases, with 17 bases between. Germline values: CDR1 SEHNR, CDR2 FQNEAQ (reference sequence). CDR3 DNA sequence: TGTGCCAGCAGCTCCCCCGCAGGGCTAAAAACAGATACGCAGTATTTT. Amino acids: CASSSPAGLKTDTQYF.